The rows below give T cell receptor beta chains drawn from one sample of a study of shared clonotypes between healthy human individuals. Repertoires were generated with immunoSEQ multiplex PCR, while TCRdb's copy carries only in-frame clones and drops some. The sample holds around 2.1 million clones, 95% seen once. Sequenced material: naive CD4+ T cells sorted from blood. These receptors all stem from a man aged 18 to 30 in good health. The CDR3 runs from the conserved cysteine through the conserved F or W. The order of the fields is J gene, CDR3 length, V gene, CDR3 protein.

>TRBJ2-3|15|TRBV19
CASRNPSLGTDTQYF
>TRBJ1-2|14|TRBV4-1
CASSQDLQSYGYTF
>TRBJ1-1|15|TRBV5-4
CASSFPGTVNTEAFF
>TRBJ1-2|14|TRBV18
CASSPGRVNYGYTF
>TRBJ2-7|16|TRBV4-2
CASSQGTGLGSYEQYF
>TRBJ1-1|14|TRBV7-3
CASSLSGINTEAFF
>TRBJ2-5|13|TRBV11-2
CASSFTGDETQYF
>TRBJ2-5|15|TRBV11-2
CASSLETTKAETQYF
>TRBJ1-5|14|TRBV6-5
CASAQGVSNQPQHF
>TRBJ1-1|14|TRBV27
CASSFGQGYTEAFF
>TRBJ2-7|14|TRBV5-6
CASSFFLAGVEQYF
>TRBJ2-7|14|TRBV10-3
CAISSTGAAYEQYF
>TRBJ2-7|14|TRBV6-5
CASSPGGFAYEQYF
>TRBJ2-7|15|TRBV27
CASSSGGAGGKEQYF
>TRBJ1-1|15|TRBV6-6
CASRESTGGNTEAFF
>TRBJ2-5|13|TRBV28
CASSLTSRETQYF
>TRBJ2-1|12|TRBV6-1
CASSPVAGLSLF
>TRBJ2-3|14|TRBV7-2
CASSSLTITDTQYF
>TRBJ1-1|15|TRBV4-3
CASSQVGQMNTEAFF
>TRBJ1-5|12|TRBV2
CASSTGNQPQHF
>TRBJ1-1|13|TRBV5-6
CASSSESPREAFF
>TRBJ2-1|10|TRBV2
CASGLSEQFF
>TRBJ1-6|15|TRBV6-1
CASSAPAGGGSPLHF
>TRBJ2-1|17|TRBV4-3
CASSQDTTSGGNNEQFF
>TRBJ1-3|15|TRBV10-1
CASSPGTILGNTIYF
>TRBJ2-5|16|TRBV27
CASSANRDGGAETQYF
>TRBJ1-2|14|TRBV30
CAWGTGKANYGYTF
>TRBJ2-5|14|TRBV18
CASSPYGPQETQYF
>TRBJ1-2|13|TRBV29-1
CSGADRLDYGYTF
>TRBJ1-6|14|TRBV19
CASSDRASNSPLHF
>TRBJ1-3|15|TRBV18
CASSPDRVTGNTIYF
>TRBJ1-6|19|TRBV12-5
CASGLVPIIAKSYNSPLHF
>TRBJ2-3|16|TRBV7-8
CASSLGARVPPDTQYF
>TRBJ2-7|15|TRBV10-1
CASGGDREDYCEQYF
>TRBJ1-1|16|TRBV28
CASIASRGSMNTEAFF
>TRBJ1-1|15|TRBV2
CASSEEGPMNTEAFF
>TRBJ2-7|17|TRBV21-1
CASSKERLAESSYEQYF
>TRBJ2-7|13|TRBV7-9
CASSMGQSYEQYF
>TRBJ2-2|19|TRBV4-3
CASSQVFILDSANTGELFF
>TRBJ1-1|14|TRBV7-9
CASTPAVGVTEAFF
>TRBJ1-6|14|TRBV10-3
CAISPTGDNSPLHF
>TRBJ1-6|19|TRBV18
CASSLQPFQPSSYNSPLHF
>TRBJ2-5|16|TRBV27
CASSKWTSGVLETQYF
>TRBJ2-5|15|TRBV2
CASSELAGGGETQYF